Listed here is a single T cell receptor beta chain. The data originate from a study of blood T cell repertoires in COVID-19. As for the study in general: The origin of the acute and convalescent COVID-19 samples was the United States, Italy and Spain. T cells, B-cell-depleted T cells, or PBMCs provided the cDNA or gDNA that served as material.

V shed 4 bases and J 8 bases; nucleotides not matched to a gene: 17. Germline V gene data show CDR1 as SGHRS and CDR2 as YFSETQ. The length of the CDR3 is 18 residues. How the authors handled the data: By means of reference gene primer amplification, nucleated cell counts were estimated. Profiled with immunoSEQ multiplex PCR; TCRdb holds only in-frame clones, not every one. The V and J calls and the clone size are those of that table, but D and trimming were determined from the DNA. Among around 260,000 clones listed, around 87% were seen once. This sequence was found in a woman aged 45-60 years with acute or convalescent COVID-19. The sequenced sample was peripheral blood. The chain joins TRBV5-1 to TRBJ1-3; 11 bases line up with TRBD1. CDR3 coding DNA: TGCGCCAGCAGCACCGGACAGGGGGCGTTTGTAGCGAAGGACACCATATATTTT. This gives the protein CASSTGQGAFVAKDTIYF.